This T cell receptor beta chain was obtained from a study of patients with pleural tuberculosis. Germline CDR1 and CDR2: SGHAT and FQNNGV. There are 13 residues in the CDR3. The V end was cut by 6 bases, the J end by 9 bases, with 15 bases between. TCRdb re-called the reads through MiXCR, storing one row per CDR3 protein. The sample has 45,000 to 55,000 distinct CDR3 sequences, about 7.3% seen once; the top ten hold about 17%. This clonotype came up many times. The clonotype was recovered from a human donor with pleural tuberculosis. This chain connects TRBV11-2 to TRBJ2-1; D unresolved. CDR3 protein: CASSELRSGEQFF. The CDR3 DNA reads TGTGCCAGCAGTGAATTACGGAGTGGTGAGCAGTTCTTC.